These T cell receptor beta chains were read from a single sample in a study of shared clonotypes between healthy human individuals. The assay was immunoSEQ multiplex PCR, and TCRdb's table has in-frame clones only and misses some. Of some 1,400,000 clones in the sample, 96% were seen once. The sequenced sample consisted of naive CD4+ T cells sorted from blood. Receptors originate from a young man in good health. Both conserved end residues are part of each CDR3. A D gene is named only where the DNA matches it firmly. Size values are once, few and many counts, or a class for expanded clones, and some rows have none.

>TRBJ2-3|.|TRBV7-2|.
TGTGCCAGCAGCTACCATAGTCTCCTTCCCGAGTATTTT
CASSYHSLLPEYF
>TRBJ1-2|.|TRBV5-6|.
TGTGCCAGCAGTTGGGTTTCCGACAGGACCTATGGCTACACCTTC
CASSWVSDRTYGYTF
>TRBJ2-7|once|TRBV9|.
TGTGCCAGCAGCGAGCAGGTTGGGGCCCCTAATGGGCAGTACTTC
CASSEQVGAPNGQYF
>TRBJ2-3|.|TRBV4-3|.
TGCGCCAGCAGCCGCCAGGAGCGGAAGGAGTGGGTTTACGGCACAGATACGCAGTATTTT
CASSRQERKEWVYGTDTQYF
>TRBJ2-3|once|TRBV18|.
TGTGCCAGCTCACCTGGCCGAGGGACTAGCACAGATACGCAGTATTTT
CASSPGRGTSTDTQYF
>TRBJ2-7|.|TRBV27|TRBD1
TGTGCCAGCAGTTTATTAGGGACAGGGATCAACGAGCAGTACTTC
CASSLLGTGINEQYF
>TRBJ1-5|.|TRBV5-4|TRBD1
TGTGCCAGCAGCTTAAGGGGGCAACAGCCCCAGCATTTT
CASSLRGQQPQHF
>TRBJ2-6|.|TRBV18|.
TGTGCCAGCTCCTTTATGGAGGGGCTCCGTCATGGGGCCAACGTCCTGACTTTC
CASSFMEGLRHGANVLTF
>TRBJ2-1|.|TRBV7-9|.
TGTGCCAGCAGCCCGGCCACTAGCTTAGATGAGCAGTTCTTC
CASSPATSLDEQFF
>TRBJ2-3|.|TRBV10-2|TRBD2
TGCGCCAGCGTCGGGGGGACTGGTACAGATACGCAGTATTTT
CASVGGTGTDTQYF
>TRBJ2-2|.|TRBV5-1|.
TGCGCCAGCAGCTCGGGACTGGCGAACACCGGGGAGCTGTTTTTT
CASSSGLANTGELFF
>TRBJ2-7|.|TRBV21-1|.
TGTGCCAGTATGACTAGCGGCTCCCTATTTGGCTACGAGCAGTACTTC
CASMTSGSLFGYEQYF
>TRBJ2-2|.|TRBV18|.
TGTGCCAGCTCACCGGGGACTTCACCCGGGGAGCTGTTTTTT
CASSPGTSPGELFF
>TRBJ1-1|.|TRBV5-5|TRBD1
TGTGCCAGCAGCACCGGGACAGGGGCTTTGAACACTGAAGCTTTCTTT
CASSTGTGALNTEAFF
>TRBJ2-7|.|TRBV5-1|TRBD1
TGCGCCAGCAGTCTACAGGGGGCGACTGACGAGCAGTACTTC
CASSLQGATDEQYF
>TRBJ2-6|.|TRBV30|.
TGTGCCTGGAGTCCGCTCGCGGGGATCCTCTCTGGGGCCAACGTCCTGACTTTC
CAWSPLAGILSGANVLTF
>TRBJ1-4|once|TRBV28|TRBD1
TGTGCCAGCAGTTCTACCGGGACAGGGCCTGAAAAACTGTTTTTT
CASSSTGTGPEKLFF
>TRBJ2-1|.|TRBV18|.
TGTGCCAGCCGGCGGTGGGGGGATTACAATGAGCAGTTCTTC
CASRRWGDYNEQFF
>TRBJ2-1|once|TRBV4-1|TRBD2
TGCGCCAGCAGCCAAGGACTAGCGGATTACAATGAGCAGTTCTTC
CASSQGLADYNEQFF
>TRBJ2-4|.|TRBV28|TRBD2
TGTGCCAGCGGAGAGGGACTAGCGATCCACATTCAGTACTTC
CASGEGLAIHIQYF
>TRBJ2-5|.|TRBV27|.
TGTGCCAGCATTAGGCCCTCACACTCCGATGGGGAGACCCAGTACTTC
CASIRPSHSDGETQYF
>TRBJ2-1|.|TRBV2|TRBD1
TGTGCCAGCAGGGGACAGGGACTCAGCTCCTACAATGAGCAGTTCTTC
CASRGQGLSSYNEQFF
>TRBJ1-3|.|TRBV5-8|.
TGTGCCAGCAGAAGGGTTGGAAACACCATATATTTT
CASRRVGNTIYF
>TRBJ2-5|.|TRBV29-1|.
TGCAGCGGTTACCAAGAGACCCAGTACTTC
CSGYQETQYF
>TRBJ2-1|.|TRBV5-1|TRBD1
TGCGCCAGCAGCTTGGGGGACAGGGTTAATGAGCAGTTCTTC
CASSLGDRVNEQFF
>TRBJ2-1|once|TRBV9|.
TGTGCCAGCAGCGGGGCCTCGAGCGGAGCGCACAATGAGCAGTTCTTC
CASSGASSGAHNEQFF
>TRBJ1-1|.|TRBV5-1|TRBD1
TGCGCCAGCAGCATAGGGACAGCCAACACTGAAGCTTTCTTT
CASSIGTANTEAFF
>TRBJ2-7|.|TRBV28|TRBD1
TGTGCCAGCAGTTCCTCGGGACAGGGGTACGAGCAGTACTTC
CASSSSGQGYEQYF
>TRBJ2-7|once|TRBV28|TRBD1
TGTGCCAGCAGGGACACCGGGACAGGGGTTGACGAGCAGTACTTC
CASRDTGTGVDEQYF
>TRBJ2-2|.|TRBV5-6|.
TGTGCCAGCAGCATGGATCGTGCCGGGGAGCTGTTTTTT
CASSMDRAGELFF
>TRBJ2-7|few|TRBV29-1|TRBD1
TGCAGCGGCGGGACAGGGATTCACGAGCAGTACTTC
CSGGTGIHEQYF
>TRBJ2-7|few|TRBV5-4|TRBD1
TGTGCCAGCAGCAAGACGGGACAGGTCTACGAGCAGTACTTC
CASSKTGQVYEQYF
>TRBJ2-2|once|TRBV10-3|.
TGTGCCATCAGTGAGTCGGTGGGAGGGGAGCTGTTTTTT
CAISESVGGELFF
>TRBJ2-7|.|TRBV15|TRBD2
TGTGCCACCAGCAGAGCAACTAGCGGTTACGAGCAGTACTTC
CATSRATSGYEQYF
>TRBJ2-1|.|TRBV2|.
TGTGCCAGCAGGAGGAGTAACCTCTACAATGAGCAGTTCTTC
CASRRSNLYNEQFF
>TRBJ2-7|.|TRBV27|TRBD2
TGTGCCAGCAGTCCGATGCGGGGGAGGGGGCAGTACTTC
CASSPMRGRGQYF